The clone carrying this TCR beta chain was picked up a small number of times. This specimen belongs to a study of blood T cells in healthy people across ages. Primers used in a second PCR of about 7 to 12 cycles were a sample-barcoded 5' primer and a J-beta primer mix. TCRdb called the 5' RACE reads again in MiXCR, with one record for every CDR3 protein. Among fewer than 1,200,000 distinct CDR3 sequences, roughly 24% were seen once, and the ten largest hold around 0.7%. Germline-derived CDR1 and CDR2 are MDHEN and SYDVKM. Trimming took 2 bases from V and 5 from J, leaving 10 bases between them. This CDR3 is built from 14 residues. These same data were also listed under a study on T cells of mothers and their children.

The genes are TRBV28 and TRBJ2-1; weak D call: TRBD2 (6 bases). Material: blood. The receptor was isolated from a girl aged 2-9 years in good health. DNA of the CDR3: TGTGCCAGCAGTTTAGCGGCGGGGCACAATGAGCAGTTCTTC. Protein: CASSLAAGHNEQFF.